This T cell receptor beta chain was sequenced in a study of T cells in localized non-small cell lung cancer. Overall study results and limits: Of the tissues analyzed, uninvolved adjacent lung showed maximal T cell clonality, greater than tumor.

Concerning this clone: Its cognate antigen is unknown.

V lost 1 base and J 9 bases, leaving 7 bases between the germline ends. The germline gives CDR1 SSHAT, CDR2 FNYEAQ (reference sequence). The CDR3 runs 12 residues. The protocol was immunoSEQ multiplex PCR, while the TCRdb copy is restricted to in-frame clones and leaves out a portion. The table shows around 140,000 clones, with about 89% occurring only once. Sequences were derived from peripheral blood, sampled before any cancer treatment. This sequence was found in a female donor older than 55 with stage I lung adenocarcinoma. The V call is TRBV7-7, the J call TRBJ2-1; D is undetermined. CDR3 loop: CASSLVDGEQFF. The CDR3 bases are TGTGCCAGCAGCTTAGTTGACGGTGAGCAGTTCTTC.